Each of the 9 T cell receptor beta chains below was sequenced from the same sample in a study of shared clonotypes between healthy human individuals. Some clones are missing from TCRdb's copy, which holds only in-frame ones; the method was immunoSEQ multiplex PCR. The table has hundreds of thousands of clones, 73% seen once. The specimen sequenced was memory CD4+ T cells sorted from blood. The subset denotes: CD45RA-negative fraction. The receptors come from a woman in her 30s in good health.

V and J are TRBV7-8 and TRBJ1-1; D unresolved. CDR3 length: 14 amino acids. Trimming shortened V by 5 bases and J by 1 base, and 11 bases separated the two germline ends. Germline CDR1 SGHVS, CDR2 FQNEAQ. The CDR3 DNA reads as TGTGCCAGCAGCCACCCCCAAGGGAACACTGAAGCTTTCTTT. Its translation is CASSHPQGNTEAFF.

This clone appeared a few times. The V and J genes are TRBV28 and TRBJ2-7, with D perhaps TRBD2 (6 bases). V lost 4 bases and J lost 3, with 10 bases in between. Germline lookup yields CDR1 MDHEN and CDR2 SYDVKM. CDR3 length equals 13 residues. The CDR3 region has the DNA TGTGCCAGCAGTTATTCTAGCGTCTACGAGCAGTACTTC. Protein: CASSYSSVYEQYF.

This sequence joins TRBV28 and TRBJ2-7; 7 bases agree with TRBD2. V lost 6 bases, J lost 7 bases, and 12 bases stayed unmatched. There are 14 residues in the CDR3. Germline-derived CDR1 and CDR2 are MDHEN and SYDVKM. The CDR3 DNA reads TGTGCCAGCAGGCCCCGGGCGGGAGTGGGTGAGCAGTACTTC. This sequence encodes CASRPRAGVGEQYF.

The chain links TRBV7-8 to TRBJ2-5; tentative D call: TRBD1 (5 bases). The CDR3 spans 14 residues. From germline, CDR1 is SGHVS and CDR2 FQNEAQ. Trimming stripped 0 bases from V and 5 bases from J, with 10 bases between. The CDR3 loop is CASSLAQGSETQYF. CDR3 coding DNA: TGTGCCAGCAGCTTAGCGCAGGGTTCGGAGACCCAGTACTTC.

The rearrangement joins TRBV19 to TRBJ1-4; D remains ambiguous. The CDR3 runs to 15 residues. Trimming took 3 bases from V and 0 from J, leaving 8 bases between them. CDR1 is LNHDA and CDR2 is SQIVND in the germline V gene (reference sequence). CDR3 in amino acids: CASSIKMTTNEKLFF. CDR3 bases: TGTGCCAGTAGTATTAAGATGACAACTAATGAAAAACTGTTTTTT. The variable domain in full, completed from reference TRBV19 and TRBJ1-4, reads DGGITQSPKYLFRKEGQNVTLSCEQNLNHDAMYWYRQDPGQGLRLIYYSQIVNDFQKGDIAEGYSVSREKKESFPLTVTSAQKNPTAFYLCASSIKMTTNEKLFFGSGTQLSVL.

A word on this clone: At the DNA level, this CDR3 is encoded by other sequences in the same sample as well. The J gene is TRBJ2-5, the V gene TRBV5-4; the match to TRBD2 covers 10 bases. V dropped 1 base and J dropped 5; count of bases not matched to a gene: 5. CDR1 and CDR2 from the germline V gene are SGHNT and YYREEE (reference sequence). The CDR3 covers 15 residues. The CDR3: CASSLRLAGEETQYF. DNA for the CDR3: TGTGCCAGCAGCTTGCGTCTAGCGGGAGAGGAGACCCAGTACTTC.

The chain joins TRBV5-1 to TRBJ2-3; D might be TRBD1 or TRBD2, each matching 5 bases. CDR1 is SGHRS, CDR2 YFSETQ, per germline. The CDR3 extends over 13 amino acids. V lost 0 bases to trimming and J lost 5 bases, with 7 bases between them. The CDR3 is CASSLGGEDTQYF. The CDR3 region has the DNA TGCGCCAGCAGCTTGGGAGGGGAAGATACGCAGTATTTT.

This clone was observed a few times. The rearrangement uses TRBV5-1 and TRBJ2-3; 12 bases agree with TRBD2. Trimming cost V 4 bases and J 3 bases; bases outside gene matches: 9. This CDR3 contains 17 residues. Germline CDR1 is SGHRS and CDR2 is YFSETQ. CDR3 in amino acids: CASSPGLAGIVTDTQYF. CDR3 nucleotides: TGCGCCAGCAGCCCCGGACTAGCGGGAATTGTTACAGATACGCAGTATTTT.

Comments on this clone: Distinct nucleotide sequences in the sample also encode this CDR3. This rearrangement joins TRBV7-2 to TRBJ2-1; D call uncertain. Germline values: CDR1 SGHTA, CDR2 FQGNSA. The CDR3 totals 15 residues. The V end lost 5 bases, the J end lost 0 bases, and 11 bases lay between the germline ends. The CDR3 spells CASSTQRDSYNEQFF. The CDR3 DNA is TGTGCCAGCAGCACCCAGCGCGACTCCTACAATGAGCAGTTCTTC.